This T cell receptor beta chain was sequenced during a study of patients and donors after allogeneic stem cell transplantation. CDR3 length: 13 residues. CDR1 and CDR2 from the germline V gene are MDHEN and SYDVKM. V lost 6 bases, J lost 4 bases, and 12 bases lay in between. TCRdb recomputed calls from the RT-PCR reads with MiXCR, one row per CDR3 protein. Of approximately 200,000 distinct CDR3 sequences listed, more than 35% are singletons. Only a few counts were recorded for this clonotype. V usage is TRBV28 and J usage is TRBJ1-2; TRBD1 might be the D (5 bases). This sequence originates from a human donor who was either an allogeneic HSCT recipient or a stem cell or donor lymphocyte infusion donor (not recorded which). It is not recorded whose cells these are; they may come from a transplant donor. Sequenced sample: blood, either unsorted or a sorted T cell fraction (not recorded which). The CDR3 loop reads CASRVDSIYGYTF. The CDR3 coding sequence is TGTGCCAGCAGGGTTGACAGTATCTATGGCTACACCTTC.